This T cell receptor (beta chain) originates from a study of blood T cell repertoires in COVID-19. In the authors' methods: Amplification of reference gene primers provided the estimated nucleated cell counts. Clones were read by immunoSEQ multiplex PCR, and TCRdb kept only the in-frame ones, dropping some. For V, J and clone size, that table is used; D and trimming come from the DNA. Of roughly 230,000 clones listed, roughly 90% are singletons. Germline V CDR1 and CDR2: MNHNS, SASEGT. This CDR3 region has 15 residues. V was pared by 3 bases and J by 0 bases, with 12 bases between. This TCR was recovered from a human donor in a cohort sampled during active COVID-19. The sequencing sample was made of peripheral blood. The J gene is TRBJ2-7, the V gene TRBV6-1; possibly TRBD2 for D (5 bases). The CDR3 DNA is TGTGCCAGCAGTGACCTCCCGGGGAGCTCCTACGAGCAGTACTTC. Protein product: CASSDLPGSSYEQYF.